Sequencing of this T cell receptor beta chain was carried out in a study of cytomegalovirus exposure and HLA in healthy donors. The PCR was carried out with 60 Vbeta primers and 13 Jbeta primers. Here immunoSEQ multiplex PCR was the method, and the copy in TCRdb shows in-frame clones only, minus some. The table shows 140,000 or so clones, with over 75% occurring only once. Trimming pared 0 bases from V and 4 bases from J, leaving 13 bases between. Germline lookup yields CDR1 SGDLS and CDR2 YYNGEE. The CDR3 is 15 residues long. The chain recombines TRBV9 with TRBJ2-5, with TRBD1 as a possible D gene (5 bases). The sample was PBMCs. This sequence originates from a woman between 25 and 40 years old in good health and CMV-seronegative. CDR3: CASSVDWRRGETQYF. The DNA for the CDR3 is TGTGCCAGCAGCGTAGACTGGCGTAGGGGAGAGACCCAGTACTTC.